Below, one TCR beta chain is given with its context. Trimming removed 2 bases from V and 0 bases from J, with 20 bases in between. The CDR3 is 19 amino acids. The germline V gene has CDR1 LNHDA and CDR2 SQIVND (reference sequence). Using RNA transcripts as the source, TCR beta CDR3 regions were amplified. The HTBI set primed first-round TCR CDR3 RT-PCR. TCRdb re-called the multiplex PCR reads through MiXCR, storing one row per CDR3 protein. The table records roughly 280,000 distinct CDR3 sequences, 20% to 25% of them present only once. Ophthalmopathy patients had moderate-to-severe active disease, CAS ≥3, NOSPECS ≥4, and disease duration under 3 months. The data originate from a study of T cells in Graves' hyperthyroidism and ophthalmopathy.

This TCR came from a man aged 30-40 years with Graves' ophthalmopathy. J is TRBJ1-5 and V is TRBV19; a weak D match, TRBD1 (6 bases). Material: blood. DNA for the CDR3: TGTGCCAGTAGTATATCAGATCACAGGGACTTCTATAGCAATCAGCCCCAGCATTTT. Translated: CASSISDHRDFYSNQPQHF.